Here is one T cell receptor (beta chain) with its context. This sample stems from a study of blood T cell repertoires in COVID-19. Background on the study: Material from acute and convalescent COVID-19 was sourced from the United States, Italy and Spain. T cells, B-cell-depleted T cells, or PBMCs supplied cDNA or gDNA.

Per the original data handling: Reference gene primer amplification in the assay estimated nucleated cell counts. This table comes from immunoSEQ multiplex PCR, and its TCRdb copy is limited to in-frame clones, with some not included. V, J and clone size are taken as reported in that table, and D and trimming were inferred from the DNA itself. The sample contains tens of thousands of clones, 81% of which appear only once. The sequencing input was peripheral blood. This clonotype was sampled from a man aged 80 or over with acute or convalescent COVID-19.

CDR3 sequence reads: CASRGHQTGEQYF. The CDR3 nucleotides are TGTGCCAGCAGGGGACATCAAACCGGGGAGCAGTACTTC. V and J are TRBV2 and TRBJ2-7, with D tentatively TRBD1 (6 bases). CDR1 is SNHLY, CDR2 FYNNEI, per germline. This CDR3 is built from 13 residues. V dropped 6 bases and J dropped 7 bases, with 16 bases sitting between them.